The 27 T cell receptor beta chains below all came from one sample that was sequenced in a study of cytomegalovirus exposure and HLA in healthy donors. PCR employed 60 Vbeta and 13 Jbeta primers. Measured with immunoSEQ multiplex PCR; TCRdb has only the in-frame clones, and not every one. The sample records about 210,000 clones, roughly 78% being singletons. Sequenced material: PBMCs. The source is a boy between 10 and 17 years old in good health and CMV-seronegative.

This clone was detected a few times. This chain uses TRBV6-1 with TRBJ2-7, with 8 bases matching TRBD1. The CDR3 loop spans 18 amino acids. The junction had 18 bases not matched to a gene; V was cut back by 2 bases and J by 6 bases. Germline assignment: CDR1 MNHNS and CDR2 SASEGT. The CDR3, as DNA: TGTGCCAGCAGTGAAAGGGAGGTGGTGGTCAGGGGGCATGGCGAGCAGTACTTC. Its protein is CASSEREVVVRGHGEQYF.

The DNA of the CDR3 is TGCAGCGTTGAAGCCACTGGGAGGTCCTACAATGAGCAGTTCTTC. Translation gives CSVEATGRSYNEQFF. The chain joins TRBV29-1 to TRBJ2-1; a weak D match, TRBD2 (6 bases). Germline V gene lookup returns CDR1 SQVTM and CDR2 ANQGSEA. The V gene lost 1 base and the J gene lost 1 base, with 11 bases spanning the gap. The CDR3 has 15 amino acids.

The chain combines TRBV7-9 with TRBJ2-7; D gene unclear. Deletions cut 4 bases from V and 0 bases from J, with 10 bases between. This CDR3 is built from 14 residues. The V gene's germline CDR1 is SEHNR and CDR2 FQNEAQ (reference sequence). Here the CDR3 reads CASSSTGSSYEQYF. Here the CDR3 DNA reads TGTGCCAGCAGCTCGACCGGGTCCTCCTACGAGCAGTACTTC.

The V gene is TRBV9, the J gene TRBJ2-1; the match to TRBD1 covers 9 bases. V shed 3 bases, J shed 9 bases, and the junction held 10 bases outside the gene matches. In germline, CDR1 is SGDLS, CDR2 YYNGEE. This CDR3 comprises 15 residues. The DNA of the CDR3 is TGTGCCAGCAGCGACTCCCACAGGGGGCTAGGTGAGCAGTTCTTC. Translating it yields CASSDSHRGLGEQFF.

This clone was seen just once. This chain links TRBV13 with TRBJ2-6; no definite D call. In germline, CDR1 is PRHDT, CDR2 FYEKMQ (reference sequence). V lost 0 bases and J 2 bases, leaving 8 bases between the germline ends. This CDR3 region has 16 residues. CDR3 sequence reads: CASSLGLWAGANVLTF. DNA of the CDR3: TGTGCCAGCAGCTTAGGACTATGGGCTGGGGCCAACGTCCTGACTTTC. Full variable domain (missing parts from reference TRBV13 and TRBJ2-6): AAGVIQSPRHLIKEKRETATLKCYPIPRHDTVYWYQQGPGQDPQFLISFYEKMQSDKGSIPDRFSAQQFSDYHSELNMSSLELGDSALYFCASSLGLWAGANVLTFGAGSRLTVL.

The chain combines TRBV11-2 with TRBJ1-1, with TRBD1 identical over 8 bases. Germline-derived CDR1 and CDR2 are SGHAT and FQNNGV. V trimming: 2 bases; J trimming: 7 bases; junction bases outside the gene matches: 9. This CDR3 has 15 amino acids. CDR3 residues: CASSLHGQGLGEAFF. The CDR3, as DNA: TGTGCCAGCAGCTTACATGGACAGGGTTTGGGTGAAGCTTTCTTT.

V gene TRBV15 combines with J gene TRBJ2-7, with 9 nucleotides matching TRBD2. With 6 bases clipped from V and 5 bases from J, the junction kept 11 bases outside the gene matches. Germline lookup yields CDR1 LNHNV and CDR2 YYDKDF (reference sequence). There are 15 residues in the CDR3. CDR3 sequence: CATRMELAGVNEQYF. The CDR3 nucleotides are TGTGCCACCAGAATGGAACTAGCGGGCGTTAACGAGCAGTACTTC.

J is TRBJ2-5 and V is TRBV10-2; 8 nucleotides match TRBD1. This CDR3 region has 15 residues. V shed 6 bases, J shed 5 bases, and the junction held 11 bases outside the gene matches. Germline V gives CDR1 WSHSY, CDR2 SAAADI. This chain's CDR3 is CASSLRQGSDETQYF. The CDR3 region has the DNA TGCGCCAGCAGCCTCAGACAGGGGTCGGATGAGACCCAGTACTTC.

The chain is built from TRBV5-6 and TRBJ1-2; TRBD1 aligns across 9 bases. Germline V CDR1 and CDR2: SGHDT, YYEEEE. V gave up 2 bases and J gave up 3 bases; unmatched junction bases: 2. The CDR3 is made up of 14 amino acids. CDR3 in amino acids: CASSFWDRDYGYTF. The CDR3 DNA reads TGTGCCAGCAGCTTCTGGGACAGGGACTATGGCTACACCTTC.

The chain has TRBV6-5 and TRBJ2-7; D is perhaps TRBD2 (6 bases). Germline V lookup: CDR1 MNHEY, CDR2 SVGAGI. The ends were cut back, 6 bases at V and 2 bases at J, with 14 bases in the middle. The length of the CDR3 is 14 residues. The chain's CDR3 is CASSGSRGTYEQYF. The CDR3 DNA reads TGTGCCAGCAGCGGGAGTAGAGGGACCTACGAGCAGTACTTC.

The table lists this clone with a count of one. The rearrangement uses TRBV6-1 and TRBJ2-7; no firm D call. V was pared by 1 base and J by 1 base, with 8 bases between. Germline V CDR1 and CDR2: MNHNS, SASEGT. The CDR3 runs 14 residues. The CDR3 sequence is CASSEDAVSYEQYF. The CDR3, as DNA: TGTGCCAGCAGTGAAGATGCGGTGTCCTACGAGCAGTACTTC.

The J gene is TRBJ2-7, the V gene TRBV10-3, with a weak D call TRBD2 (5 bases). Trimming cost V 7 bases and J 0 bases, with 7 bases left between them. CDR1 and CDR2 (germline): ENHRY, SYGVKD. This CDR3 region has 12 residues. The CDR3 bases are TGTGCCATCATGGGGAGCTCCTACGAGCAGTACTTC. As protein: CAIMGSSYEQYF.

The sample holds one count of this clone. This sequence joins TRBV2 and TRBJ2-1, with D possibly matching TRBD2 (5 bases). The CDR3 has 14 residues. CDR1 and CDR2 (germline): SNHLY, FYNNEI. The germline V and J ends were trimmed by 5 bases and 5 bases, with 13 bases remaining between them. The CDR3 DNA follows: TGTGCCAGCAGTCCCCTAGCTCTTAACAATGAGCAGTTCTTC. It yields the protein CASSPLALNNEQFF.

The gene calls are TRBV20-1 and TRBJ1-1; possible D gene TRBD1, 6 bases. Germline V gene sequence: CDR1 DFQATT, CDR2 SNEGSKA (reference sequence). V gave up 5 bases and J gave up 10 bases, with 14 bases separating them. The CDR3 runs to 11 residues. The DNA for the CDR3 is TGCAGTGCTGCTCAGGGGATCACAGCTTTCTTT. The encoded protein is CSAAQGITAFF.

The rearrangement links TRBV7-9 to TRBJ1-1; 7 bases map to TRBD1. The CDR3 consists of 12 residues. In germline, CDR1 is SEHNR, CDR2 FQNEAQ (reference sequence). Losses at the gene ends were 4 bases for V and 6 bases for J; bases not matched to a gene: 2. CDR3 region: CASSSGQPEAFF. For the CDR3, the DNA is TGTGCCAGCAGCTCGGGACAGCCTGAAGCTTTCTTT.

This clone was picked up one time. The chain employs TRBV2 and TRBJ1-6; 8 positions agree with TRBD1. The CDR3 extends over 16 amino acids. Losses at the gene ends were 4 bases for V and 0 bases for J; bases not matched to a gene: 2. Germline assignment: CDR1 SNHLY and CDR2 FYNNEI. CDR3 loop: CASSGQGSSYNSPLHF. CDR3 nucleotides: TGTGCCAGCAGTGGACAGGGGAGCTCCTATAATTCACCCCTCCACTTT.

The chain combines TRBV29-1 with TRBJ1-1; D gene uncertain. This CDR3 contains 13 residues. Germline lookup yields CDR1 SQVTM and CDR2 ANQGSEA. Trimming cost V 4 bases and J 0 bases, with 9 bases left between them. CDR3 protein: CSVGRQMNTEAFF. CDR3 DNA: TGCAGCGTTGGGCGGCAGATGAACACTGAAGCTTTCTTT.

The J gene is TRBJ1-6, the V gene TRBV2; TRBD1 matches at 10 bases. CDR1 SNHLY and CDR2 FYNNEI come from the germline V gene. The CDR3 sequence is 14 residues long. V was pared by 5 bases and J by 9 bases, with 4 bases of the junction left unmatched. CDR3 amino acids: CASSMDRGVSPLHF. In nucleotides, the CDR3 is TGTGCCAGCAGTATGGACAGGGGGGTTTCACCCCTCCACTTT.

The CDR3 DNA reads as TGTGCCTGGAAGGTCGGCGGGAGCCCGTACAATGAGCAGTTCTTC. Its protein is CAWKVGGSPYNEQFF. The J gene is TRBJ2-1, the V gene TRBV30; TRBD2 matches at 7 bases. The germline V gene has CDR1 GTSNPN and CDR2 SVGIG (reference sequence). The V segment lost 4 bases and the J segment 4 bases; nucleotides outside the gene matches: 10. CDR3 length: 15 amino acids.

The rearrangement joins TRBV28 to TRBJ2-5; perhaps TRBD2 as D (6 bases). This CDR3 comprises 15 residues. The V gene lost 5 bases and the J gene lost 0 bases, with 13 bases spanning the gap. Germline V gene lookup returns CDR1 MDHEN and CDR2 SYDVKM. The CDR3 spells CASSLFPGDQETQYF. CDR3 nucleotide sequence: TGTGCCAGCAGTCTCTTCCCGGGAGACCAAGAGACCCAGTACTTC.

V and J are TRBV30 and TRBJ2-5, with TRBD2 identical over 13 bases. CDR1 and CDR2 (germline): GTSNPN, SVGIG (reference sequence). The CDR3 extends over 16 amino acids. V lost 1 base and J lost 1; bases outside the gene matches: 3. This CDR3 reads CAWSEGLAGVQETQYF. The CDR3 coding sequence is TGTGCCTGGAGTGAAGGACTAGCGGGGGTCCAAGAGACCCAGTACTTC.

The V and J genes are TRBV30 and TRBJ1-3; D is unresolved. CDR1 GTSNPN and CDR2 SVGIG come from the germline V gene (reference sequence). The germline V and J ends were trimmed by 5 bases and 2 bases, with 10 bases remaining between them. The CDR3 is 13 residues long. The CDR3: CAWFGAPGNTIYF. The CDR3 DNA follows: TGTGCCTGGTTCGGAGCGCCTGGAAACACCATATATTTT.

This clone was detected only once. CDR3 in DNA: TGTGCCAGCAGTACAGGGGGCGTGTCACCCCTCCACTTT. Amino acid sequence: CASSTGGVSPLHF. V and J are TRBV5-6 and TRBJ1-6, with 9 bases lining up with TRBD1. Per the germline V gene, CDR1 is SGHDT and CDR2 is YYEEEE. V was pared by 5 bases and J by 10 bases, with 4 bases of the junction left unmatched. This CDR3 contains 13 residues. Together with reference TRBV5-6 and TRBJ1-6, the CDR3 gives the full variable domain: DAGVTQSPTHLIKTRGQQVTLRCSPKSGHDTVSWYQQALGQGPQFIFQYYEEEERQRGNFPDRFSGHQFPNYSSELNVNALLLGDSALYLCASSTGGVSPLHFGNGTRLTVT.

This sequence joins TRBV30 and TRBJ1-5; a weak D match, TRBD1 (6 bases). CDR1 and CDR2 (germline): GTSNPN, SVGIG (reference sequence). This CDR3 has 15 amino acids. V lost 1 base and J lost 6, with 16 bases in between. CDR3 loop: CAWSEWGRQSQPQHF. CDR3 DNA: TGTGCCTGGAGTGAGTGGGGGCGCCAGAGTCAGCCCCAGCATTTT.

This rearrangement joins TRBV7-8 to TRBJ2-7; 9 bases agree with TRBD1. This CDR3 spans 21 amino acids. The J segment lost 3 bases and the V segment lost 5 bases, leaving 26 bases of the junction unmatched. Germline-derived CDR1 and CDR2 are SGHVS and FQNEAQ. CDR3 sequence reads: CASSVPGQGVGGGGSNYEQYF. In DNA form, the CDR3 reads TGTGCCAGCAGCGTACCGGGACAGGGTGTAGGTGGAGGCGGGAGTAACTACGAGCAGTACTTC.

J is TRBJ2-1 and V is TRBV30, with 10 bases lining up with TRBD2. The length of the CDR3 is 14 residues. J lost 8 bases, V lost 1 base, and 5 bases had no gene match. Germline CDR1 is GTSNPN and CDR2 is SVGIG (reference sequence). The CDR3 nucleotides read TGTGCCTGGAGTGAAGGGACTAGCGTTTATGAGCAGTTCTTC. Amino acids: CAWSEGTSVYEQFF.

The rearrangement joins TRBV9 to TRBJ1-3, with 12 bases fitting TRBD1. Germline lookup yields CDR1 SGDLS and CDR2 YYNGEE. The CDR3 length is 19 residues. Losses at the gene ends were 4 bases for V and 5 bases for J; bases not matched to a gene: 16. The CDR3 region has the DNA TGTGCCAGCAGCTACCGAGGGACAGGGGGCGGAAGGGTGAGAAACACCATATATTTT. Encoded protein: CASSYRGTGGGRVRNTIYF.